This T cell receptor beta chain originates from a study of CXCR3-negative and CXCR3-positive naive CD8 T cells. Findings and caveats of the study: Diversity in memory CD8+ cells fell much lower than the comparably high levels seen in both naive subsets. The study found CXCR3 expression partially decreased after cryopreservation and ran most assays on fresh PBMCs. Against CXCR3-negative naive cells, CXCR3-positive naive cells showed more hydrophobic TRB CDR3s.

UMI labels and 5' RACE were used to prepare the TRB cDNA libraries. TCRdb reprocessed the 5' RACE reads and stores each CDR3 protein as one record, lacking DNA. This sample contains roughly 61,000 distinct CDR3 sequences. CD45RO-CCR7+CD27+CD95- characterized naive CD8+ T cells. About this clonotype itself: Antigen: not known.

CDR1 and CDR2 from the germline V gene are MNHEY and SVGEGT. The CDR3 length is 11 residues. The sample taken for sequencing was naive CXCR3+ CD8+ T cells from blood. The subset denotes: CD45RO-CCR7+CD27+CD95- naive CD8+ T cells expressing CXCR3 (TNR3+). The sequence came from a human donor in good health. Some clones in this sample may be carry-over from other donors' samples. The chain joins TRBV6-2 or TRBV6-3 to TRBJ1-1; TCRdb's D gene call, TRBD1, goes unchecked for lack of DNA. This CDR3 reads CASTYPGEAFF.